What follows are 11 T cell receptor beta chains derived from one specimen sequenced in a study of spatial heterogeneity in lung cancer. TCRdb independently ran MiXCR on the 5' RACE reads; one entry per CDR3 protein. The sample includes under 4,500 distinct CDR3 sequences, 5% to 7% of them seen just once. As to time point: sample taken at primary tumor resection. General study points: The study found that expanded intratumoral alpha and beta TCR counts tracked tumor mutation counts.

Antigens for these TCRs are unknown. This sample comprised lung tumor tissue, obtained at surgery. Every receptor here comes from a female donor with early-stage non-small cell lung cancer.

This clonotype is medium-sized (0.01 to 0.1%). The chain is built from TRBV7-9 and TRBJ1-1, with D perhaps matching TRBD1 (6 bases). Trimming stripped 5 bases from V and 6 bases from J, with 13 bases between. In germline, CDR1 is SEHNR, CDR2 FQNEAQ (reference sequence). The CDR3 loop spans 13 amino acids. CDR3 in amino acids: CASSPTGKAEAFF. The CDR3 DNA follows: TGTGCCAGCAGCCCTACAGGGAAAGCTGAAGCTTTCTTT.

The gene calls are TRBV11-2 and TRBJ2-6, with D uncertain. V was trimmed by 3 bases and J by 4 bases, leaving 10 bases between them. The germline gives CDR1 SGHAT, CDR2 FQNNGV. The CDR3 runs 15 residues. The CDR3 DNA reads TGTGCCAGCAGCTTTGGCCAGCCCGGGGCCAACGTCCTGACTTTC. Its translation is CASSFGQPGANVLTF. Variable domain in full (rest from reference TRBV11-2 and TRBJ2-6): EAGVAQSPRYKIIEKRQSVAFWCNPISGHATLYWYQQILGQGPKLLIQFQNNGVVDDSQLPKDRFSAERLKGVDSTLKIQPAKLEDSAVYLCASSFGQPGANVLTFGAGSRLTVL.

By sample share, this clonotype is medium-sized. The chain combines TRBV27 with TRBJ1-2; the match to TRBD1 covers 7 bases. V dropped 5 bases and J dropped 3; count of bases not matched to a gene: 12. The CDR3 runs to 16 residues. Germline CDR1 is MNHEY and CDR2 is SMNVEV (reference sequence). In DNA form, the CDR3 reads TGTGCCAGCAGTCCTGGTGTGACAGGGATCGACTATGGCTACACCTTC. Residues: CASSPGVTGIDYGYTF.

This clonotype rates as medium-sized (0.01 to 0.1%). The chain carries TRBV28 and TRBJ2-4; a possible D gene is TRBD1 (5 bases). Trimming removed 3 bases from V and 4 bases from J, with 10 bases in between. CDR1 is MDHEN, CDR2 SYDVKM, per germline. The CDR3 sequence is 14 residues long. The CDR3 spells CASSFSAGKNIQYF. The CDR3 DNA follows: TGTGCCAGCAGTTTCTCGGCAGGGAAAAACATTCAGTACTTC.

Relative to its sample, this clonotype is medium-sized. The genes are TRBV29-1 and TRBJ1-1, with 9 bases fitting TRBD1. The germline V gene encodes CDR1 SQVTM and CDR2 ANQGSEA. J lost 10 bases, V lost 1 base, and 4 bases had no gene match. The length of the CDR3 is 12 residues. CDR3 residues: CSVEGMDRGAFF. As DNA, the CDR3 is TGCAGCGTTGAAGGAATGGACAGGGGAGCTTTCTTT. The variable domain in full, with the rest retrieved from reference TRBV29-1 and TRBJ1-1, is SAVISQKPSRDICQRGTSLTIQCQVDSQVTMMFWYRQQPGQSLTLIATANQGSEATYESGFVIDKFPISRPNLTFSTLTVSNMSPEDSSIYLCSVEGMDRGAFFGQGTRLTVV.

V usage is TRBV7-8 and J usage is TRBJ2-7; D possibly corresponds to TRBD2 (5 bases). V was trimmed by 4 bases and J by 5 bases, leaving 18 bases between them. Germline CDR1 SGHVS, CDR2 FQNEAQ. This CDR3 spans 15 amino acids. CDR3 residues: CASSCHEERENEQYF. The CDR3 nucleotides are TGTGCCAGCAGCTGCCACGAGGAGAGGGAGAACGAGCAGTACTTC.

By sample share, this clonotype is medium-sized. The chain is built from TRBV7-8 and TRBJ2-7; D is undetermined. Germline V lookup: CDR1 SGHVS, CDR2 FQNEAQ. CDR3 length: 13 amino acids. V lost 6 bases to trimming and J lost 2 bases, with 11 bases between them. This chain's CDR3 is CASSFIDTYEQYV. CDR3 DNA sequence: TGTGCCAGCAGTTTTATTGACACCTACGAGCAGTACGTC.

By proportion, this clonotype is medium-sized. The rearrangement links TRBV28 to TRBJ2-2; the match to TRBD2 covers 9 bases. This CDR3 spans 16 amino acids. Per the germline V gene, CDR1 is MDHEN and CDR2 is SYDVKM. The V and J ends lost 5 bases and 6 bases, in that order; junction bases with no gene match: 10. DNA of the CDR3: TGTGCCAGCAGTCTTCCGGGACTAGCAATTTCCGGGGAGCTGTTTTTT. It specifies CASSLPGLAISGELFF.

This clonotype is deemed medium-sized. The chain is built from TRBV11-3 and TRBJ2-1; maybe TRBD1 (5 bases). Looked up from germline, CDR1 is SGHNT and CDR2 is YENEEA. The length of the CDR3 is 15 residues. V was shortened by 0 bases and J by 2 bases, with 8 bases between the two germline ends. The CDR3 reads CASSLEGPTYNEQFF. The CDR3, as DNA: TGTGCCAGCAGCTTAGAGGGGCCAACCTACAATGAGCAGTTCTTC.

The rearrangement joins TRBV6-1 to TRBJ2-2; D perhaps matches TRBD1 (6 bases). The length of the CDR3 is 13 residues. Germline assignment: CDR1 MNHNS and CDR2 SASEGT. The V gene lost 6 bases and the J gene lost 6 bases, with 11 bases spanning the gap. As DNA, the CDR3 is TGTGCCAGCAGACAGGGTGACTCCGGGGAGCTGTTTTTT. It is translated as CASRQGDSGELFF.

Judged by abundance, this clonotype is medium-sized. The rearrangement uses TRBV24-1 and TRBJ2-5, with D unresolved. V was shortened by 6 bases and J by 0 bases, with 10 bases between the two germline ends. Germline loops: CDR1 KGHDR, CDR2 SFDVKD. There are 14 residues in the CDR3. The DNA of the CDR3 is TGTGCCACCAGTACCCAAGGAAACCAAGAGACCCAGTACTTC. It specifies CATSTQGNQETQYF.